A single sample is the source of the 27 T cell receptor beta chains below, sequenced in a study of cytomegalovirus exposure and HLA in healthy donors. The PCR used 60 Vbeta and 13 Jbeta primers. Sequenced by immunoSEQ multiplex PCR; TCRdb stores in-frame clones only, minus some. The sample lists under 200,000 clones, roughly 80% seen once, with 2.5% to 3.5% in the top ten. The material sequenced was PBMCs. Receptors were obtained from a female donor in good health and CMV-seronegative.

This clone was seen a single time. The chain carries TRBV6-5 and TRBJ2-7; D gene ambiguous. The CDR3 is made up of 15 amino acids. Germline V gene sequence: CDR1 MNHEY, CDR2 SVGAGI. V lost 2 bases, J lost 0 bases, and 11 bases lay in between. CDR3 sequence (DNA): TGTGCCAGCAGTTACCAGTCCGGGTTCTCCTACGAGCAGTACTTC. Translating it yields CASSYQSGFSYEQYF.

The rearrangement joins TRBV6-1 to TRBJ2-1; the D gene is possibly TRBD2 (5 bases). Germline-derived CDR1 and CDR2 are MNHNS and SASEGT. There are 13 residues in the CDR3. The V and J ends lost 1 base and 5 bases respectively, with 6 bases between them. CDR3 in amino acids: CASSEVGDNEQFF. The CDR3 DNA follows: TGTGCCAGCAGTGAAGTGGGAGACAATGAGCAGTTCTTC.

This clone was detected a few times. This chain connects TRBV6-4 to TRBJ1-2; a weak D match, TRBD1 (6 bases). CDR1 is MRHNA and CDR2 is SNTAGT in the germline V gene. Trimming cost V 5 bases and J 7 bases, with 20 bases left between them. The CDR3 totals 15 residues. CDR3 nucleotides: TGTGCCAGCAGTTACCAAAGGGGGGGCTTGGGTGGCTACACCTTC. Translation: CASSYQRGGLGGYTF.

The chain recombines TRBV18 with TRBJ2-2, with D perhaps matching TRBD2 (5 bases). Trimming took 8 bases from V and 2 from J, leaving 9 bases between them. Looked up from germline, CDR1 is KGHSH and CDR2 is LQKENI. The CDR3 has 13 residues. CDR3 sequence (DNA): TGTGCCAGCGCTTCTAGCAACACCGGGGAGCTGTTTTTT. This translates into CASASSNTGELFF.

V is TRBV28 and J is TRBJ1-1, with D tentatively TRBD1 (6 bases). CDR3 length: 13 amino acids. V was clipped by 9 bases and J by 1 base, with 12 bases between them. Germline CDR1 is MDHEN and CDR2 is SYDVKM. The CDR3 DNA follows: TGTGCCAGTCGTTTACAGGGGAACACTGAAGCTTTCTTT. Amino acid sequence: CASRLQGNTEAFF. Filled out from reference TRBV28 and TRBJ1-1, the complete variable domain reads DVKVTQSSRYLVKRTGEKVFLECVQDMDHENMFWYRQDPGLGLRLIYFSYDVKMKEKGDIPEGYSVSREKKERFSLILESASTNQTSMYLCASRLQGNTEAFFGQGTRLTVV.

This chain connects TRBV19 to TRBJ2-5, with D possibly TRBD2 on 5 matching bases. The J call may be mistaken, given a closer DNA end match to TRBJ2-7. The CDR3 length is 12 residues. CDR1 LNHDA and CDR2 SQIVND come from the germline V gene (reference sequence). CDR3 nucleotide sequence: TGTGCCAGTAGTATGGGAGCTTACGAGCAGTACTTC. This sequence encodes CASSMGAYEQYF.

The genes are TRBV27 and TRBJ1-6, with 8 bases aligning to TRBD1. J lost 7 bases, V lost 7 bases, and 9 bases had no gene match. Germline V gene sequence: CDR1 MNHEY, CDR2 SMNVEV (reference sequence). The CDR3 is made up of 15 amino acids. The DNA of the CDR3 is TGTGCCAGCAATATTCAGGGGGCGGGGAATTCACCCCTCCACTTT. It codes for CASNIQGAGNSPLHF.

The gene calls are TRBV9 and TRBJ1-2, with D uncertain. With 0 bases removed from V and 3 bases from J, the gap between germline ends came to 9 bases. CDR1 SGDLS and CDR2 YYNGEE come from the germline V gene. There are 14 residues in the CDR3. CDR3 loop: CASSVELHDYGYTF. CDR3 nucleotides: TGTGCCAGCAGCGTAGAATTACATGACTATGGCTACACCTTC.

In its sample, this clone was seen a few times. CDR3 nucleotides: TGTGCCAGCAGCACCAACGGTCTCTCGTCCGAGCAGTACTTC. Its protein product is CASSTNGLSSEQYF. The rearrangement uses TRBV7-2 and TRBJ2-7, with D uncertain. Germline CDR1 and CDR2: SGHTA and FQGNSA. V dropped 5 bases and J dropped 6 bases, with 17 bases sitting between them. The CDR3 consists of 14 residues. Full variable domain (outside the CDR3, taken from reference TRBV7-2 and TRBJ2-7): GAGVSQSPSNKVTEKGKDVELRCDPISGHTALYWYRQSLGQGLEFLIYFQGNSAPDKSGLPSDRFSAERTGGSVSTLTIQRTQQEDSAVYLCASSTNGLSSEQYFGPGTRLTVT.

This clone was seen once. The chain combines TRBV5-1 with TRBJ1-3, with 9 bases lining up with TRBD1. V shed 2 bases and J 4 bases; nucleotides not matched to a gene: 7. This CDR3 is built from 16 residues. Per the germline V gene, CDR1 is SGHRS and CDR2 is YFSETQ. The CDR3 coding sequence is TGCGCCAGCAGCTTTGGGACAGGGAATACAGGAAACACCATATATTTT. This codes for CASSFGTGNTGNTIYF.

This CDR3 reads CASSPRGTYEQYF. The CDR3 nucleotides are TGTGCCAGCTCACCAAGGGGAACCTACGAGCAGTACTTC. V gene TRBV18 combines with J gene TRBJ2-7, with a weak D call TRBD1 (5 bases). The CDR3 length is 13 residues. V lost 2 bases and J lost 2, with 7 bases in between. CDR1 and CDR2 (germline): KGHSH, LQKENI.

As concerns this clone: This same CDR3 is encoded by further DNA sequences in the sample. The chain recombines TRBV2 with TRBJ2-7; 7 nucleotides match TRBD1. Germline lookup yields CDR1 SNHLY and CDR2 FYNNEI. Trimming at V came to 4 bases and at J to 3 bases, leaving 0 bases not matched to a gene. This CDR3 comprises 12 residues. The CDR3 sequence is CASSGQGYEQYF. Written as DNA, the CDR3 is TGTGCCAGCAGTGGACAGGGCTACGAGCAGTACTTC.

CDR3 loop: CASSPKSWREGLGGRNEQFF. CDR3 bases: TGTGCCAGCAGCCCAAAATCCTGGCGGGAGGGCCTCGGGGGGAGAAATGAGCAGTTCTTC. This sequence joins TRBV7-3 and TRBJ2-1; 9 nucleotides match TRBD2. CDR1 and CDR2 from the germline V gene are SGHTA and FQGTGA. Germline trimming cut 5 bases from V and 7 bases from J; bases unmatched to any gene: 24. This CDR3 is 20 amino acids long.

This chain joins TRBV6-6 and TRBJ2-3; weak D call: TRBD2 (6 bases). Trimming left V 0 bases short and J 5 bases short, with 12 bases between. The CDR3 runs to 15 residues. Germline V gene data show CDR1 as MNHNY and CDR2 as SVGAGI (reference sequence). The CDR3 reads CASSYSAGRGDTQYF. CDR3 sequence (DNA): TGTGCCAGCAGTTACTCGGCCGGGAGAGGAGATACGCAGTATTTT.

The chain carries TRBV7-8 and TRBJ1-2, with a weak D call TRBD1 (5 bases). Germline V lookup: CDR1 SGHVS, CDR2 FQNEAQ. This CDR3 contains 13 residues. Deletions cut 4 bases from V and 1 base from J, with 7 bases between. The CDR3 loop is CASSSDSNYGYTF. In DNA, the CDR3 is TGTGCCAGCAGCTCCGACAGTAACTATGGCTACACCTTC.

This rearrangement joins TRBV19 to TRBJ1-6; D possibly corresponds to TRBD1 (6 bases). The germline gives CDR1 LNHDA, CDR2 SQIVND (reference sequence). The CDR3 contains 15 residues. V lost 4 bases to trimming and J lost 10 bases, with 17 bases between them. CDR3 coding DNA: TGTGCCAGTAGTAAAAACAGGGAAGACGGGTCACCCCTCCACTTT. Residues: CASSKNREDGSPLHF.

The J gene is TRBJ2-6, the V gene TRBV18, with a weak D call TRBD2 (6 bases). V lost 5 bases and J lost 7, with 15 bases in between. The CDR3 is 15 residues long. Germline V gives CDR1 KGHSH, CDR2 LQKENI. CDR3 sequence: CASSGGSSFANVLTF. CDR3 coding DNA: TGTGCCAGCTCAGGAGGGTCCTCCTTCGCCAACGTCCTGACTTTC.

The CDR3 coding sequence is TGCGCCAGCAGCCCGGGACTAGCGGGACTCAACCCCTACGAGCAGTACTTC. This encodes CASSPGLAGLNPYEQYF. The V call is TRBV4-1, the J call TRBJ2-7; TRBD2 matches at 13 bases. Germline assignment: CDR1 MGHRA and CDR2 YSYEKL. The J segment lost 2 bases and the V segment lost 4 bases, leaving 8 bases of the junction unmatched. This CDR3 is built from 17 residues.

The chain links TRBV4-2 to TRBJ2-1; TRBD2 agrees at 8 bases. The CDR3 has 17 amino acids. Germline V gene data show CDR1 as LGHNA and CDR2 as YNFKEQ. After removal of 0 bases from V and 0 bases from J, the junction contained 4 bases not matched to a gene. This chain's CDR3 is CASSQERSGSSYNEQFF. The CDR3 DNA follows: TGTGCCAGCAGCCAAGAAAGGAGCGGGAGCTCCTACAATGAGCAGTTCTTC.

The chain links TRBV28 to TRBJ2-7; 9 nucleotides align to TRBD1. Trimming took 5 bases from V and 3 from J; bases not matched to a gene: 5. The CDR3 runs 14 residues. Germline V gene lookup returns CDR1 MDHEN and CDR2 SYDVKM. This CDR3 reads CASSPRDRDYEQYF. The CDR3 bases are TGTGCCAGCAGTCCGCGGGACAGGGACTACGAGCAGTACTTC.

CDR3 DNA sequence: TGTGCCAGCAGCTTAAACCCGAGGGGGAGACTTAGCGAGCAGTACTTC. Translating it yields CASSLNPRGRLSEQYF. The J gene is TRBJ2-7, the V gene TRBV7-3; possible D gene TRBD1, 6 bases. With 1 base removed from V and 6 bases from J, the gap between germline ends came to 19 bases. Looked up from germline, CDR1 is SGHTA and CDR2 is FQGTGA. The CDR3 loop spans 16 amino acids. The complete variable domain, with remaining parts taken from reference TRBV7-3 and TRBJ2-7, reads GAGVSQTPSNKVTEKGKYVELRCDPISGHTALYWYRQSLGQGPEFLIYFQGTGAADDSGLPNDRFFAVRPEGSVSTLKIQRTERGDSAVYLCASSLNPRGRLSEQYFGPGTRLTVT.

With regard to this clone: This specimen includes other DNA sequences encoding the same CDR3. V and J are TRBV5-4 and TRBJ2-1; D is possibly TRBD1 (6 bases). Trimming cost V 0 bases and J 7 bases, with 8 bases left between them. This CDR3 spans 13 amino acids. The germline V gene has CDR1 SGHNT and CDR2 YYREEE (reference sequence). DNA for the CDR3: TGTGCCAGCAGCTTGGCAAGGGGGAATGAGCAGTTCTTC. Its translation: CASSLARGNEQFF.

This chain connects TRBV5-1 to TRBJ2-7, with 8 positions matching TRBD1. The germline CDR1 and CDR2 sequences are SGHRS and YFSETQ. The trim removed 0 bases at V and 4 bases at J, leaving 9 bases unmatched. This CDR3 is 16 amino acids long. CDR3 in DNA: TGCGCCAGCAGCTTGGGCGTTGACAGGGGATATTACGAGCAGTACTTC. As protein: CASSLGVDRGYYEQYF.

The chain carries TRBV7-9 and TRBJ2-2; tentatively, D is TRBD2 (6 bases). This CDR3 spans 12 amino acids. Trimming cost V 11 bases and J 4 bases, with 11 bases left between them. In germline, CDR1 is SEHNR, CDR2 FQNEAQ (reference sequence). The CDR3 DNA is TGTGCCGCCATGGGGGGCACCGGGGAGCTGTTTTTT. It codes for CAAMGGTGELFF.

The V gene is TRBV18, the J gene TRBJ2-1; 13 nucleotides agree with TRBD2. Germline loops: CDR1 KGHSH, CDR2 LQKENI. V was clipped by 6 bases and J by 4 bases; unmatched bases: 6. The CDR3 length is 16 residues. DNA for the CDR3: TGTGCCAGCTCGCTTGGACTAGCGGGAGCTTACAATGAGCAGTTCTTC. This sequence encodes CASSLGLAGAYNEQFF. Supplemented by reference TRBV18 and TRBJ2-1, the full variable domain reads NAGVMQNPRHLVRRRGQEARLRCSPMKGHSHVYWYRQLPEEGLKFMVYLQKENIIDESGMPKERFSAEFPKEGPSILRIQQVVRGDSAAYFCASSLGLAGAYNEQFFGPGTRLTVL.

The V call is TRBV19, the J call TRBJ1-2; 12 positions agree with TRBD1. The V gene's germline CDR1 is LNHDA and CDR2 SQIVND (reference sequence). This CDR3 has 15 residues. The V segment lost 8 bases and the J segment 3 bases; nucleotides outside the gene matches: 7. This CDR3 is CASRDRGHSDYGYTF. The CDR3 region has the DNA TGTGCCAGTCGGGACAGGGGGCATTCGGACTATGGCTACACCTTC.

V gene TRBV28 combines with J gene TRBJ2-5, with D unresolved. Trimming removed 3 bases from V and 5 bases from J, with 16 bases in between. Germline V gene data show CDR1 as MDHEN and CDR2 as SYDVKM. The CDR3 extends over 15 amino acids. CDR3 sequence (DNA): TGTGCCAGCAGTTTGCTGCCAAGCGCATGGGAGACCCAGTACTTC. Encoded protein: CASSLLPSAWETQYF.